This entry lists 23 T cell receptor beta chains sequenced from one sample in a study of CD8+ T cells in alopecia areata. After isolation, RNA underwent reverse transcription to generate cDNA as the sequencing template. Repertoires were generated with immunoSEQ multiplex PCR, while TCRdb's copy carries only in-frame clones and drops some. This sample comprises around 300,000 clones, none seen once only. Pooled cutaneous lymph node cells were sorted using CD4, CD8alpha, NKG2D, NKG2ACE and other markers. The sequenced sample was CD4+ T cells sorted from a lymph node. The receptors derive from a C3H/HeJ mouse with alopecia areata. For this strain, the MHC haplotype corresponds to H2-k.

This clone showed up just a few times. Mouse names are used for the genes. Sequencing ends 4 residues short of the CDR3 end; the germline J gene provides the rest. V gene TRBV13-1 combines with J gene TRBJ2-2, with D possibly being TRBD1 (5 bases). The CDR3 covers 15 residues. The V gene lost 1 base and the J gene lost 4 bases, with 11 bases spanning the gap. The germline V gene has CDR1 NSHNY and CDR2 SYGAGN. The part of the CDR3 DNA that was read is TGTGCCAGCAGTGATCGCAGGGAGGGCACCGGG. This codes for CASSDRREGTG. The whole CDR3 reads CASSDRREGTGQLYF.

This clone occurred a few times. The gene names here belong to mouse. The sequenced fragment ends 4 residues before the CDR3 boundary, so the rest is inferred from the germline J gene. The V call is TRBV13-1, the J call TRBJ2-7; 7 bases match TRBD2. This CDR3 is built from 13 residues. In germline, CDR1 is NSHNY, CDR2 SYGAGN. CDR3 DNA, as far as it was read: TGTGCCAGCAGTGATGAACTGGGGTAT. It translates to CASSDELGY. The entire CDR3 protein is CASSDELGYEQYF.

Comment on this clone: The gene names here belong to mouse. The read terminates 4 residues ahead of where the CDR3 ends, so the germline J gene completes it. The V gene is TRBV19, the J gene TRBJ2-5, with a tentative D call TRBD1 (7 bases). Germline V gives CDR1 FNHDT, CDR2 SITEND (reference sequence). The V end lost 4 bases, the J end lost 2 bases, and 11 bases lay between the germline ends. CDR3 size: 14 residues. The sequenced CDR3 bases are TGTGCCAGCAGTTCCAGGGGGGTCCAAGAC. This encodes CASSSRGVQD. The CDR3 in its entirety is CASSSRGVQDTQYF.

About this clone: The listed genes are named as in mouse. The read comes to an end 4 residues before the CDR3 does, leaving the germline J gene to fill in the end. The sample has other DNA sequences that encode this CDR3 too. The chain is built from TRBV19 and TRBJ2-1; 11 nucleotides align to TRBD1. The CDR3 runs 15 residues. The germline V gene encodes CDR1 FNHDT and CDR2 SITEND (reference sequence). V dropped 5 bases and J dropped 4; count of bases not matched to a gene: 5. CDR3 in amino acids: CASSPDRGRYAEQFF. CDR3 DNA, as far as it was read: TGTGCCAGCAGCCCGGACAGGGGGCGATATGCT.

This clone was observed a handful of times. Mouse germline and gene names are used. The read finishes 4 residues shy of the CDR3 end, and the germline J gene is used to complete it. This chain uses TRBV13-1 with TRBJ2-1; TRBD1 matches at 7 bases. J lost 6 bases, V lost 2 bases, and 8 bases had no gene match. The CDR3 spans 15 residues. Germline V gene data show CDR1 as NSHNY and CDR2 as SYGAGN. The covered CDR3 bases are TGTGCCAGCAGTGAAGACAGGGTTAAGGGTGCT. It codes for CASSEDRVKGA. The CDR3 in full is CASSEDRVKGAEQFF.

A word on this clone: Gene names and germline refer to mouse. The read ends 4 residues before the CDR3 terminus; that terminus is restored from the germline J gene. The V gene is TRBV13-1, the J gene TRBJ2-7, with D possibly being TRBD1 (5 bases). The CDR3 is made up of 13 amino acids. Germline V gene lookup returns CDR1 NSHNY and CDR2 SYGAGN. The CDR3 sequence: CASSEGRQYEQYF. CDR3 DNA (partial): TGTGCCAGCAGTGAAGGCAGACAGTAT.

A word on this clone: The gene names here belong to mouse. The sequenced fragment ends 4 residues before the CDR3 boundary, so the rest is inferred from the germline J gene. J is TRBJ1-1 and V is TRBV13-1; 9 bases match TRBD1. The germline V gene encodes CDR1 NSHNY and CDR2 SYGAGN. J gave up 3 bases and V 5 bases, and 2 bases lay outside the gene matches. This CDR3 spans 13 amino acids. CDR3 DNA, as far as it was read: TGTGCCAGCAGGGGACAGGGCCACACA. Encoded protein: CASRGQGHT. The full CDR3 protein reads CASRGQGHTEVFF.

This clone was counted a few times. Here the gene names and germline are mouse. The read is 4 residues too short to cover the CDR3 end, so that end is filled in from the germline J gene. The sample has other DNA sequences that encode this CDR3 too. The chain employs TRBV31 and TRBJ2-3; 8 bases are a match to TRBD1. The germline V gene has CDR1 GKSSPN and CDR2 SITVG. The V segment lost 3 bases and the J segment 1 base; nucleotides outside the gene matches: 6. This CDR3 is built from 15 residues. CDR3 DNA (partial): TGTGCCTGGAGCCTCGACAGGGGCGGTGCAGAA. It codes for CAWSLDRGGAE. The whole CDR3 protein is CAWSLDRGGAETLYF. Filled out from reference TRBV31 and TRBJ2-3, the complete variable domain reads AQTIHQWPVAEIKAVGSPLSLGCTIKGKSSPNLYWYWQATGGTLQQLFYSITVGQVESVVQLNLSASRPKDDQFILSTEKLLLSHSGFYLCAWSLDRGGAETLYFGSGTRLTVL.

With respect to this clone: The germline and genes are mouse ones. The read ends 4 residues shy of where the CDR3 ends; the end is completed using the germline J gene. Other DNA sequences from this sample encode an identical CDR3 as well. The rearrangement uses TRBV19 and TRBJ2-1; D possibly corresponds to TRBD1 (5 bases). CDR3 length equals 15 residues. V was pared by 1 base and J by 1 base, with 9 bases between. CDR1 and CDR2 from the germline V gene are FNHDT and SITEND (reference sequence). CDR3 sequence reads: CASSIQGGNYAEQFF. CDR3 DNA, as far as it was read: TGTGCCAGCAGTATACAGGGCGGGAACTATGCT.

About this clone: The gene symbols are mouse symbols. The read gets to within 4 residues of the CDR3 end, and the germline J gene fills in the rest. The sample contains more than one DNA sequence encoding this CDR3. The chain joins TRBV1 to TRBJ2-1; 8 bases agree with TRBD2. The CDR3 is 15 residues long. CDR1 NSQYPW and CDR2 LRSPGD come from the germline V gene (reference sequence). After removal of 4 bases from V and 0 bases from J, the junction contained 2 bases not matched to a gene. The sequenced part of the CDR3 DNA is TGCACCTGCAGTGAGACTGGGGTTAACTATGCT. This encodes CTCSETGVNYA. The whole CDR3 protein is CTCSETGVNYAEQFF.

Note on this clone: All gene names here are mouse names. The CDR3 goes on 3 residues after the read ends, and that part is filled in from the germline J gene. The chain links TRBV13-2 to TRBJ1-6; TRBD1 agrees at 9 bases. Being an ORF, TRBJ1-6 has a function that is uncertain. CDR1 NNHNN and CDR2 SYGAGS come from the germline V gene (reference sequence). The CDR3 is made up of 15 amino acids. V trimming: 3 bases; J trimming: 7 bases; junction bases outside the gene matches: 5. The CDR3 DNA, read in part, is TGTGCCAGCGGTGCCGGGACAGGGTGGAATTCGCCC. This translates into CASGAGTGWNSP. In full, the CDR3 reads CASGAGTGWNSPLYF.

To note about this clone: Gene and germline names: mouse. Read data end 4 residues before the CDR3 end; the end is taken from the germline J gene. The chain joins TRBV13-3 to TRBJ2-1, with 10 nucleotides matching TRBD1. CDR1 is NNHDY and CDR2 is SYVADS in the germline V gene. This CDR3 spans 17 amino acids. V lost 5 bases and J lost 0; bases outside the gene matches: 8. CDR3 DNA (partial): TGTGCCAGCAGCCAGGGGGACAGGGGCTATAACTATGCT. It codes for CASSQGDRGYNYA. The complete CDR3 reads CASSQGDRGYNYAEQFF.

Points on this clone: Genes here carry mouse names. The CDR3 is cut off 4 residues early in the read; its end comes from the germline J gene. The chain links TRBV14 to TRBJ1-2; the D is unclear. From germline, CDR1 is SGHDT and CDR2 FRDEAV. Trimming took off 7 bases at V and 1 base at J, with 11 bases between the two ends. This CDR3 spans 13 amino acids. CDR3 sequence: CASPSTKNSDYTF. Incomplete CDR3 DNA: TGTGCCAGCCCCTCGACAAAAAACTCC.

For this clone: Gene names and germline match the mouse. Coverage ceases 4 residues before the CDR3 finishes, and the germline J gene fills in the end. The chain combines TRBV13-3 with TRBJ2-7, with 10 bases lining up with TRBD2. Looked up from germline, CDR1 is NNHDY and CDR2 is SYVADS. The length of the CDR3 is 14 residues. CDR3 bases read: TGTGCCAGCAGCGTGACTGGGGGGCCATAT. Amino acids: CASSVTGGPY. The entire CDR3 reads CASSVTGGPYEQYF.

This clone has just a few counts. Gene names refer to mouse genes. Coverage ceases 4 residues before the CDR3 finishes, and the germline J gene fills in the end. The chain links TRBV13-1 to TRBJ2-7; 8 bases fit TRBD1. V dropped 3 bases and J dropped 3; count of bases not matched to a gene: 5. This CDR3 is built from 14 residues. Germline CDR1 NSHNY, CDR2 SYGAGN. CDR3 residues: CASSAAGTGYEQYF. The sequenced CDR3 bases are TGTGCCAGCAGTGCCGCCGGGACAGGCTAT.

This clone was seen more than once but under ten times. Gene names are mouse gene names. The CDR3 end is not reached by the read, which stops 4 residues before it; the germline J gene fills it in. This chain uses TRBV1 with TRBJ2-2; a weak D match, TRBD1 (6 bases). V lost 3 bases and J lost 1, with 15 bases in between. Germline CDR1 is NSQYPW and CDR2 is LRSPGD (reference sequence). This CDR3 region has 17 residues. CDR3 residues: CTCSAIPGQKNTGQLYF. The part of the CDR3 DNA that was read is TGCACCTGCAGTGCCATCCCCGGACAGAAAAACACCGGG.

This clone was seen a few times. Gene and germline names: mouse. The missing CDR3 end, 4 residues past where the read stops, is filled in from the germline J gene. The chain recombines TRBV13-3 with TRBJ1-2; D is unresolved. Germline V lookup: CDR1 NNHDY, CDR2 SYVADS. The CDR3 length is 12 residues. The covered CDR3 bases are TGTGCCAGCAGTGATCGCAGATCC. Its protein product is CASSDRRS. The whole CDR3 protein is CASSDRRSDYTF.

This clone was counted only a few times. Any gene name here is a mouse gene name. The CDR3 end lies 4 residues beyond the end of the read and is filled in from the germline J gene. This chain uses TRBV13-1 with TRBJ2-2; 10 positions agree with TRBD1. CDR3 size: 14 residues. V gave up 4 bases and J gave up 6 bases; unmatched junction bases: 3. Germline V CDR1 and CDR2: NSHNY, SYGAGN. Incomplete CDR3 DNA: TGTGCCAGCAGTCCGGGACAGGGGTCCGGG. The encoded protein is CASSPGQGSG. In full, the CDR3 is CASSPGQGSGQLYF.

This clone was recorded a few times. Mouse gene names and germline throughout. The sequence runs out 4 residues before the end of the CDR3; the remainder is reconstructed from the germline J gene. The chain joins TRBV13-3 to TRBJ2-5; D is uncertain. CDR1 is NNHDY, CDR2 SYVADS, per germline. V lost 3 bases to trimming and J lost 0 bases, with 8 bases between them. The CDR3 extends over 14 amino acids. The part of the CDR3 DNA that was read is TGTGCCAGCAGTGCCGACTCTAACCAAGAC. Translation gives CASSADSNQD. The entire CDR3 sequence reads CASSADSNQDTQYF.

On this clone itself: Gene names and germline refer to mouse. The read ends 4 residues shy of where the CDR3 ends; the end is completed using the germline J gene. Other DNA sequences in the same sample also yield this CDR3. The rearrangement uses TRBV31 and TRBJ2-2, with 9 bases that match TRBD1. The germline gives CDR1 GKSSPN, CDR2 SITVG. The CDR3 is 15 amino acids. V was pared by 1 base and J by 1 base, with 1 base of the junction left unmatched. The sequenced part of the CDR3 DNA is TGTGCCTGGAGTCCGGGACAGGGAAACACCGGG. Encoded protein: CAWSPGQGNTG. In full, the CDR3 is CAWSPGQGNTGQLYF.

This clone showed up just a few times. Gene and germline names: mouse. The missing CDR3 end, 4 residues past where the read stops, is filled in from the germline J gene. The rearrangement joins TRBV5 to TRBJ2-3; 9 nucleotides agree with TRBD1. Losses at the gene ends were 4 bases for V and 4 bases for J; bases not matched to a gene: 3. CDR1 LGHNA and CDR2 YNLKQL come from the germline V gene (reference sequence). The CDR3 extends over 14 amino acids. The CDR3 DNA, read in part, is TGTGCCAGCAGCCCCGGGACAGGGCCAGAA. Its translation: CASSPGTGPE. The CDR3 in its entirety is CASSPGTGPETLYF.

The sample holds a few counts of this clone. Gene names are mouse gene names. Read data end 4 residues before the CDR3 end; the end is taken from the germline J gene. The sample holds other DNA sequences that translate to the same CDR3. This chain joins TRBV13-1 and TRBJ2-7, with 11 bases identical to TRBD2. J was trimmed by 2 bases and V by 2 bases; bases with no gene match: 3. Germline CDR1 NSHNY, CDR2 SYGAGN. This CDR3 has 15 residues. The sequenced CDR3 bases are TGTGCCAGCAGTGACCCGGGACTGGGGGCCTAT. It specifies CASSDPGLGAY. The whole CDR3 sequence reads CASSDPGLGAYEQYF.

Turning to this clone: Gene names and germline match the mouse. Sequencing ends 4 residues short of the CDR3 end; the germline J gene provides the rest. Other nucleotide sequences in the sample specify the same CDR3. The rearrangement uses TRBV13-1 and TRBJ2-5, with a weak D call TRBD1 (6 bases). CDR1 and CDR2 from the germline V gene are NSHNY and SYGAGN. CDR3 size: 13 residues. The CDR3 loop is CASSEQGRDTQYF. The DNA read from the CDR3 is TGTGCCAGCAGTGAGCAGGGGCGAGAC.